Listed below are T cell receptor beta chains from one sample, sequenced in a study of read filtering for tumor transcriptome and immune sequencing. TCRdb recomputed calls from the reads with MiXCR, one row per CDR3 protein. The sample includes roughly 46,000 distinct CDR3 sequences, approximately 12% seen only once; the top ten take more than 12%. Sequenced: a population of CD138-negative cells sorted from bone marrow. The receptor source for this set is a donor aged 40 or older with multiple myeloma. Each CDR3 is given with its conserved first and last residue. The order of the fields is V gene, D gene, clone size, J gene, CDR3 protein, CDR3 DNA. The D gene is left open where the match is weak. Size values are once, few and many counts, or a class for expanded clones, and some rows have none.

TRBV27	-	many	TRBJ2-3	CASSLQGGILRGQYF	TGTGCCAGCAGTTTGCAGGGGGGTATCTTACGGGGGCAGTATTTT
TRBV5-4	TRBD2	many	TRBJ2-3	CASSLDGTSSGTDTQYF	TGTGCCAGCAGCTTGGATGGGACTAGCTCAGGCACAGATACGCAGTATTTT
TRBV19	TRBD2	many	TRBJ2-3	CASRSASGGTDTQYF	TGTGCCAGTAGATCGGCTAGCGGGGGCACAGATACGCAGTATTTT
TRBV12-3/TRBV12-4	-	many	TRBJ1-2	CASSISGDGYGYTF	TGTGCCAGCAGTATTTCCGGGGATGGATATGGCTACACCTTC
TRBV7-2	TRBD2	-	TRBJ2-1	CASSRAGGLNEQFF	TGTGCCAGCAGCCGAGCGGGAGGGCTAAATGAGCAGTTCTTC
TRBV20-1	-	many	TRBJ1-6	CSARDLRTAHSNSPLHF	TGCAGTGCTAGAGATCTTCGCACGGCCCATTCTAATTCACCCCTCCACTTT
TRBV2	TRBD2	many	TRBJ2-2	CASRIAGIGELFF	TGTGCCAGCAGGATAGCGGGGATAGGGGAGCTGTTTTTT
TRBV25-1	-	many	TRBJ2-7	CASSLNLALSSYEQYF	TGTGCCAGCAGCCTGAACCTAGCGCTTAGCTCCTACGAGCAGTACTTC
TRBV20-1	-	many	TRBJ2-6	CSAMISGANVLTF	TGCAGTGCGATGATCTCTGGGGCCAACGTCCTGACTTTC
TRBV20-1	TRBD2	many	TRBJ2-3	CSARKLAGVGDTQYF	TGCAGTGCTAGAAAACTAGCGGGAGTTGGAGATACGCAGTATTTT
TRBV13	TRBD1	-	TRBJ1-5	CASSWTGATHQPQHF	TGTGCCAGCAGCTGGACAGGGGCCACACATCAGCCCCAGCATTTT
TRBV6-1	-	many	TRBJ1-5	CASSARDKDQPQHF	TGTGCCAGCAGCGCCCGGGACAAGGATCAGCCCCAGCATTTT
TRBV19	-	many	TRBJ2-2	CASRKASSQNTGELFF	TGTGCCAGTAGAAAGGCGTCTTCCCAGAACACCGGGGAGCTGTTTTTT
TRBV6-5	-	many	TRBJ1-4	CASSYSTRPEKLFF	TGTGCCAGCAGTTACTCGACCAGGCCTGAAAAACTGTTTTTT
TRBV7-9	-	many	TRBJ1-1	CASSDRLNTEAFF	TGTGCCAGCAGCGACAGATTGAACACTGAAGCTTTCTTT
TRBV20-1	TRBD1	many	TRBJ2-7	CSAPRDRDYEQYF	TGCAGTGCCCCCCGGGACAGGGACTACGAGCAGTACTTC
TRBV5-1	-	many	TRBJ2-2	CASNPGGSPEELFF	TGCGCCAGCAACCCAGGAGGGTCCCCGGAGGAGCTGTTTTTT
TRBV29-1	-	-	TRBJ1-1	CSVVRGREAFF	TGCAGCGTTGTACGGGGACGCGAAGCTTTCTTT
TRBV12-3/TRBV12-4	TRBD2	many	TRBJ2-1	CASSLRTSGHEQFF	TGTGCCAGCAGTTTAAGGACTAGCGGGCATGAGCAGTTCTTC
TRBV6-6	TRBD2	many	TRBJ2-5	CASRPGGETQYF	TGTGCCAGCAGGCCGGGAGGAGAGACCCAGTACTTC
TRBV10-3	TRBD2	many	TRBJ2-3	CAISEGLAGSTDTQYF	TGTGCCATCAGTGAGGGACTAGCGGGAAGCACAGATACGCAGTATTTT
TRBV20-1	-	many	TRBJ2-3	CSAASGPSTDTQYF	TGCAGTGCTGCCTCGGGACCGAGCACAGATACGCAGTATTTT
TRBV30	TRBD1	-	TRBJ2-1	CARAQGADEQSF	TGTGCCAGGGCTCAGGGGGCTGATGAGCAGTCCTTC
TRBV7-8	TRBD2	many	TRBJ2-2	CASSPRTSGRSAGELFF	TGTGCCAGCAGCCCAAGGACTAGCGGGAGGTCCGCCGGGGAGCTGTTTTTT
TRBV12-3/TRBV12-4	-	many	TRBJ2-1	CASRFFNEQFF	TGTGCCAGCAGGTTTTTCAATGAGCAGTTCTTC
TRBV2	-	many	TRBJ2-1	CASSANGLAGYNEQFF	TGTGCCAGCAGCGCTAATGGGCTAGCAGGATACAATGAGCAGTTCTTC
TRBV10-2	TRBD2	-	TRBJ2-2	CASSGAGADGELFF	TGCGCCAGCAGTGGGGCGGGAGCGGACGGGGAGCTGTTTTTT
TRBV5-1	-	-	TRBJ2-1	CASSPRARGTNEQFF	TGCGCCAGCAGCCCCCGGGCAAGGGGGACCAATGAGCAGTTCTTC
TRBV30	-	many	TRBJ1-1	CAWSVIGRDTEAFF	TGTGCCTGGAGTGTCATCGGCCGGGACACTGAAGCTTTCTTT
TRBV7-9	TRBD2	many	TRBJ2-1	CASSSWTSGRYRDEQFF	TGTGCCAGCAGCTCCTGGACTAGCGGGAGGTATAGGGATGAGCAGTTCTTC
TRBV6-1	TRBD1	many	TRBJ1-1	CASSDPHRDRGAEAFF	TGTGCCAGCAGTGACCCCCACCGGGACAGGGGTGCTGAAGCTTTCTTT
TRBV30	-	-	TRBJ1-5	CAWSAGGIQPQHF	TGTGCCTGGAGTGCCGGGGGCATACAGCCCCAGCATTTT
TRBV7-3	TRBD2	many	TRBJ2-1	CASSSLAGVYNEQFF	TGTGCCAGCAGCTCGCTAGCGGGGGTGTACAATGAGCAGTTCTTC
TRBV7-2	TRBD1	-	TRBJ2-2	CASSLDPTGAGELFF	TGTGCCAGCAGCTTAGACCCGACAGGGGCCGGGGAGCTGTTTTTT
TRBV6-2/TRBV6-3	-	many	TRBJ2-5	CASGQGETQYF	TGTGCCAGCGGCCAAGGAGAGACCCAGTACTTC
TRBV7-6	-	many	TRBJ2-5	CASSPRRRPGTETQYF	TGTGCCAGCAGCCCGAGACGTCGGCCAGGGACTGAGACCCAGTACTTC
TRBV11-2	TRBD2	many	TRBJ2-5	CASSSWTSGRAQETQYF	TGTGCCAGCAGCTCCTGGACTAGCGGGAGGGCCCAAGAGACCCAGTACTTC
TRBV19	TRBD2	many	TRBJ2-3	CASSVSGTSTDTQYF	TGTGCCAGTAGTGTTAGCGGGACGAGTACAGATACGCAGTATTTT
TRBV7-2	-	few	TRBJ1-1	CASSLSASNTEAFF	TGTGCCAGCAGCCTAAGCGCTTCGAACACTGAAGCTTTCTTT
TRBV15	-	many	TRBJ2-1	CATSTLDSDAYNEQFF	TGTGCCACCAGCACCCTGGACAGTGACGCCTACAATGAGCAGTTCTTC
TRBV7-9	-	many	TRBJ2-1	CASSLDGFGEQFF	TGTGCCAGCAGCTTAGATGGATTTGGTGAGCAGTTCTTC
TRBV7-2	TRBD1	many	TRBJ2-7	CASSLTERQGRYEQYF	TGTGCCAGCAGCTTAACCGAACGACAGGGGAGGTACGAGCAGTACTTC
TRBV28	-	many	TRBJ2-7	CASSETGISHEQYF	TGTGCCAGCAGTGAAACCGGGATTTCCCACGAGCAGTACTTC
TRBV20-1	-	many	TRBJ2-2	CSARDPSFSTGELFF	TGCAGTGCTAGGGACCCCTCTTTCAGCACCGGGGAGCTGTTTTTT
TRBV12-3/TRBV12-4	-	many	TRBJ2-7	CASNSGGISNEQYF	TGTGCCAGCAATTCCGGCGGGATAAGCAACGAGCAGTACTTC
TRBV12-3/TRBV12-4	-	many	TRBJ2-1	CASSLKAREKPLSEQFF	TGTGCCAGCAGTTTAAAGGCTAGGGAGAAGCCGTTGAGTGAGCAGTTCTTC